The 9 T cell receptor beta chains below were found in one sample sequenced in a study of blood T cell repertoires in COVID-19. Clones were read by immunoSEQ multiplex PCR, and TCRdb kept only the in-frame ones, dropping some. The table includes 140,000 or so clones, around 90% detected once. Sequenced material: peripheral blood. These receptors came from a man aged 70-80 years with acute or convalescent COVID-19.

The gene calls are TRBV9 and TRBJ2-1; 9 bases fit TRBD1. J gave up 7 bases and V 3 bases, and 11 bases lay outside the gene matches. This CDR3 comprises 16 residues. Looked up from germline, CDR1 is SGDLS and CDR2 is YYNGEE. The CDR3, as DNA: TGTGCCAGCAGCGCACACACAGGGGGCGACATAAATGAGCAGTTCTTC. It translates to CASSAHTGGDINEQFF.

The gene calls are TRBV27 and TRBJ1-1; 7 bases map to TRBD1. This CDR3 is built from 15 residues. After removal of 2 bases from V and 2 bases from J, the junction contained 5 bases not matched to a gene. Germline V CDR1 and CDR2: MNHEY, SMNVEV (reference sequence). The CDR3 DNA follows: TGTGCCAGCAGTTTAAGAAGAGGGGGCAACACTGAAGCTTTCTTT. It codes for CASSLRRGGNTEAFF.

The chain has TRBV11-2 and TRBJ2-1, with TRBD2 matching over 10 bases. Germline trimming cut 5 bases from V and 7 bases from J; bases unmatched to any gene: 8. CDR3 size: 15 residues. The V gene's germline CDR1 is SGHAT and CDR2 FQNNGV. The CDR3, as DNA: TGTGCCAGCAGCGCCGGACTAGCGGTTTTGAATGAGCAGTTCTTC. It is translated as CASSAGLAVLNEQFF.

DNA of the CDR3: TGTGCCAGCAGCTCGGACAGGGGCCCTACTCCCCTCCACTTT. Its translation is CASSSDRGPTPLHF. This chain uses TRBV4-2 with TRBJ1-6; 9 nucleotides line up with TRBD1. CDR3 length: 14 residues. Germline trimming cut 5 bases from V and 13 bases from J; bases unmatched to any gene: 9. CDR1 and CDR2 from the germline V gene are LGHNA and YNFKEQ.

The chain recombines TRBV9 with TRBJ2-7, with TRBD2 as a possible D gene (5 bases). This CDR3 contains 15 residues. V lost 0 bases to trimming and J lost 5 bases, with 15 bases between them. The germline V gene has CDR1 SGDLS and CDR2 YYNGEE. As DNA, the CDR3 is TGTGCCAGCAGCGTAGGGGGTAGCGATTTGAACGAGCAGTACTTC. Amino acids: CASSVGGSDLNEQYF.

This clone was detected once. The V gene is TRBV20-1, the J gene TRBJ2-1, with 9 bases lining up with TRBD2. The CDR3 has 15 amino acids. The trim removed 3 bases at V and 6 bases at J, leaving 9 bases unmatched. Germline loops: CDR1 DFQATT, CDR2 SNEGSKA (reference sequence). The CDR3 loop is CSASRGLATGNEQFF. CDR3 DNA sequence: TGCAGTGCTAGTAGGGGACTAGCAACGGGCAATGAGCAGTTCTTC.

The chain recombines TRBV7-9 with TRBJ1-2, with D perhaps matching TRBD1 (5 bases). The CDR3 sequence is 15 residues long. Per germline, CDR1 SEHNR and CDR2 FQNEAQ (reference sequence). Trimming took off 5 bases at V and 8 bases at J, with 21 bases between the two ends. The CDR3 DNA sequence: TGTGCCAGCAGCCGCCACGACAGCCCCCCAGGAGGCTACACCTTC. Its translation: CASSRHDSPPGGYTF.

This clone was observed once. This CDR3 reads CASRTPDRAYGYTF. CDR3 DNA sequence: TGTGCCAGTAGGACCCCGGACAGAGCCTATGGCTACACCTTC. The chain employs TRBV19 and TRBJ1-2; the D gene is possibly TRBD1 (6 bases). CDR1 LNHDA and CDR2 SQIVND come from the germline V gene (reference sequence). V was clipped by 6 bases and J by 4 bases, with 15 bases between them. The CDR3 consists of 14 residues.

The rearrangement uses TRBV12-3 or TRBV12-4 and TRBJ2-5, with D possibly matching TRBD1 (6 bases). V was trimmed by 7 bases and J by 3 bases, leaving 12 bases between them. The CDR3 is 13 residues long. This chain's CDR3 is CASTRSGEETQYF. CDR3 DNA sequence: TGTGCCAGCACGCGATCAGGGGAAGAGACCCAGTACTTC.